This T cell receptor (beta chain) was sequenced in a study of CDR3 diversity in severe acne. This CDR3 spans 13 amino acids. V was pared by 4 bases and J by 4 bases, with 13 bases between. Germline CDR1 SQVTM, CDR2 ANQGSEA. TCRdb reprocessed the PCR reads with MiXCR, giving one entry per CDR3 protein. This table has around 100,000 distinct CDR3 sequences, roughly half appearing once. This clonotype appeared a single time. The chain links TRBV29-1 to TRBJ1-2, with D tentatively TRBD1 (5 bases). The receptor was derived from a male donor with acne. The source material was blood. CDR3 sequence reads: CSVGDGDLYGYTF. The DNA of the CDR3 is TGCAGCGTTGGAGATGGGGACCTCTATGGCTACACCTTC. Using reference TRBV29-1 and TRBJ1-2 for the parts outside the CDR3, the full variable domain is SAVISQKPSRDICQRGTSLTIQCQVDSQVTMMFWYRQQPGQSLTLIATANQGSEATYESGFVIDKFPISRPNLTFSTLTVSNMSPEDSSIYLCSVGDGDLYGYTFGSGTRLTVV.